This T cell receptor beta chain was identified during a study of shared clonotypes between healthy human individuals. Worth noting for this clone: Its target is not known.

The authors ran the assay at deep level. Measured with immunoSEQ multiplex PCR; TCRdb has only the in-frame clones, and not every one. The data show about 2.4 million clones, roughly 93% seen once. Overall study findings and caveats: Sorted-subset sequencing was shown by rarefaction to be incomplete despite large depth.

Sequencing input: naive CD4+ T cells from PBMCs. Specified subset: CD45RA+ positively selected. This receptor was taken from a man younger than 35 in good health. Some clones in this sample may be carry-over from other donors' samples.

The chain's CDR3 is CASSHPPTGPEQYF. The CDR3, as DNA: TGCGCCAGCAGCCATCCCCCGACCGGTCCCGAGCAGTACTTC. The V gene is TRBV4-1, the J gene TRBJ2-5; no firm D call. The DNA end favors TRBJ2-7, so the J call may be wrong. The germline CDR1 and CDR2 sequences are MGHRA and YSYEKL. This CDR3 is built from 14 residues.